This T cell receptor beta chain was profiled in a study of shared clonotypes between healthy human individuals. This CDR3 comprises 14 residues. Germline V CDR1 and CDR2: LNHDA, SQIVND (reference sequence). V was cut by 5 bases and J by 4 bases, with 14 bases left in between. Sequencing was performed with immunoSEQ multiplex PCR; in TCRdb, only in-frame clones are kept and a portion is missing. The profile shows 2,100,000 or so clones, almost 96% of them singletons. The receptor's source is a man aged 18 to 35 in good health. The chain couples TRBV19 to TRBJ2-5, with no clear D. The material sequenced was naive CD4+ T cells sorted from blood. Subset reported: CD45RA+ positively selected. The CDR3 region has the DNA TGTGCCAGTAGTCCGAAGGCAACCGTAGAGACCCAGTACTTC. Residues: CASSPKATVETQYF. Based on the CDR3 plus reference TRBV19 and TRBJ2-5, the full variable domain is DGGITQSPKYLFRKEGQNVTLSCEQNLNHDAMYWYRQDPGQGLRLIYYSQIVNDFQKGDIAEGYSVSREKKESFPLTVTSAQKNPTAFYLCASSPKATVETQYFGPGTRLLVL.